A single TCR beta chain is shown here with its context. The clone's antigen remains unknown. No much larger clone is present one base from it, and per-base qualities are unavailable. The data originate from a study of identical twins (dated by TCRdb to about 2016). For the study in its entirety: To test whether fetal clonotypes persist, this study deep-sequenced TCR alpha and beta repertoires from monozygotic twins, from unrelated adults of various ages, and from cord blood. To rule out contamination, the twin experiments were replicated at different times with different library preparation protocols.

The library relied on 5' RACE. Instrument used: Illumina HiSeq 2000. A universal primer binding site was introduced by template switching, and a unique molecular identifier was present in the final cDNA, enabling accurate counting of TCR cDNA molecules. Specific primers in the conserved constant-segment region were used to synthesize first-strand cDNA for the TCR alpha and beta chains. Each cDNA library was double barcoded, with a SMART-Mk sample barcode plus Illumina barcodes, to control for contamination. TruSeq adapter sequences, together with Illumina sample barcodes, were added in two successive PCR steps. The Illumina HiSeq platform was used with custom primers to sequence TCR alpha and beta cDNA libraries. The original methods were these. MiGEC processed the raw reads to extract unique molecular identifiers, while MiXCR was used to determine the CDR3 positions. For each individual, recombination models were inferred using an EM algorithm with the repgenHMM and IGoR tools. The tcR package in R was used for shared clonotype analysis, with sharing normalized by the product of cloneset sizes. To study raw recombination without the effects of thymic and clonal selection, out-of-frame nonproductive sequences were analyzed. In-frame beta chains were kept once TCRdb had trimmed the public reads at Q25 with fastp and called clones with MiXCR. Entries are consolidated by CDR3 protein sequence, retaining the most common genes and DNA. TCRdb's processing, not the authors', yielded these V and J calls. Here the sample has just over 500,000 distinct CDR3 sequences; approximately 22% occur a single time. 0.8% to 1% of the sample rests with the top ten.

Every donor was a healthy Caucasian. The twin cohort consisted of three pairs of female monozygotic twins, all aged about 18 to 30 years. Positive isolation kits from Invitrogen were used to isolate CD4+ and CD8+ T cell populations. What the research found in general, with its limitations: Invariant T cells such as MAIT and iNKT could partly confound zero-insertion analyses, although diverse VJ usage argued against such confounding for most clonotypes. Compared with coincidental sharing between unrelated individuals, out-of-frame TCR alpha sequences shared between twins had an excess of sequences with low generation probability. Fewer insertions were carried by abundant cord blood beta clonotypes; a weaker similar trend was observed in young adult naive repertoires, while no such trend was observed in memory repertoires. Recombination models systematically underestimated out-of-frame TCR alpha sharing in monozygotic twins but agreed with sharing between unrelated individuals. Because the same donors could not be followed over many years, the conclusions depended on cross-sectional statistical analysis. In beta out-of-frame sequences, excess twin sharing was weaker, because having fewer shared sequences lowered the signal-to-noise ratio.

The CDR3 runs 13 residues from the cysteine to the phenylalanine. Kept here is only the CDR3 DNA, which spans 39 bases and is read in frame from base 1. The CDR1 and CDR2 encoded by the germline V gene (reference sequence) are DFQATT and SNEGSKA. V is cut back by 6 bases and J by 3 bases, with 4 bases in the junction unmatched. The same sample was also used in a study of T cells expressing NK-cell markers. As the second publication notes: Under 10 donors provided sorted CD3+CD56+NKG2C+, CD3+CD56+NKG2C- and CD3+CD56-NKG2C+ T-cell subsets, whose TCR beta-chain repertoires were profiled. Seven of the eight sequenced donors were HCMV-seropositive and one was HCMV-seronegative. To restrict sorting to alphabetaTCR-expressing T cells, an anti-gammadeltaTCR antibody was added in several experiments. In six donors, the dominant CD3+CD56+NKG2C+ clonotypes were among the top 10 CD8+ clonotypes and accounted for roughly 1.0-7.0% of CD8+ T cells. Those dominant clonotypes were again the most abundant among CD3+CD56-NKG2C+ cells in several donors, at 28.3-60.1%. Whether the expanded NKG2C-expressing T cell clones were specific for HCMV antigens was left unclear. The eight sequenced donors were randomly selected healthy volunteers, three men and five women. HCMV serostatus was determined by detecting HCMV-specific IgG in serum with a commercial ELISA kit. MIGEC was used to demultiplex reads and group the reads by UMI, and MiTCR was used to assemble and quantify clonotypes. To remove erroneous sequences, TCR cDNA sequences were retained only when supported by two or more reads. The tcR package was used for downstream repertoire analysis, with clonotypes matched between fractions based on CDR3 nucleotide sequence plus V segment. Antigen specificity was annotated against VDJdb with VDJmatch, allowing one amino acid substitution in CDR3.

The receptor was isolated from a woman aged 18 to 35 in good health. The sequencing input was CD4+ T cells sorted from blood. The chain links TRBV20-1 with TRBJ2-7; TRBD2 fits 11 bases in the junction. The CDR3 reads CSAHTSGGYEQYF. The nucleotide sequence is TGCAGTGCACATACTAGCGGGGGCTACGAGCAGTACTTC.